This TCR beta chain was found in a study of response to subunit inactivated influenza vaccine. Study results and caveats: After each seasonal influenza vaccination, few new T cells are recruited, the authors suggested.

In TCRdb, the RT-PCR reads were re-called with MiXCR into one record per CDR3 protein. The table lists 650,000 to 800,000 distinct CDR3 sequences, about 15% of them singletons. The CDR3 extends over 17 amino acids. Looked up from germline, CDR1 is LGHNA and CDR2 is YSLEER. The V end lost 0 bases, the J end lost 4 bases, and 18 bases lay between the germline ends. This clonotype has just a few counts. The antigen is unknown. This TCR was sampled from a man aged 50 or older who received an inactivated influenza vaccine. The chain has TRBV4-3 and TRBJ1-2, with D unclear. Sequenced material: PBMCs from blood, taken 14 to 15 days before vaccination. CDR3 DNA: TGCGCCAGCAGCCAAGATCCGGGCGGACCGCTACCCTATGGCTACACCTTC. It specifies CASSQDPGGPLPYGYTF.